The 17 T cell receptor beta chains below were found in one sample sequenced in a study of T cell responses to AZD1222 COVID-19 vaccine. Assay: immunoSEQ multiplex PCR; the TCRdb copy retains only in-frame clones and omits some. Of 150,000 to 200,000 clones detected, roughly 94% appear once; the ten largest clones hold around 1%. The specimen was peripheral blood, collected 28 days after the second AZD1222 dose. The source is an adult who received the AZD1222 COVID-19 vaccine.

This sequence joins TRBV7-9 and TRBJ1-2, with a weak D call TRBD1 (5 bases). Per the germline V gene, CDR1 is SEHNR and CDR2 is FQNEAQ (reference sequence). The ends were cut back, 2 bases at V and 3 bases at J, with 25 bases in the middle. This CDR3 has 19 residues. This chain's CDR3 is CASSLSTLQPGWQDYGYTF. CDR3 coding DNA: TGTGCCAGCAGCTTATCTACCCTACAACCAGGGTGGCAAGACTATGGCTACACCTTC.

This clone was recorded only once. The V call is TRBV19, the J call TRBJ2-5; 8 nucleotides line up with TRBD2. Looked up from germline, CDR1 is LNHDA and CDR2 is SQIVND (reference sequence). The trim removed 6 bases at V and 4 bases at J, leaving 7 bases unmatched. The CDR3 has 14 residues. The CDR3 loop reads CASSWTSRGETQYF. The CDR3 DNA reads as TGTGCCAGTAGCTGGACTAGCAGGGGAGAGACCCAGTACTTC.

CDR3 sequence reads: CASGYGGGAGELFF. DNA of the CDR3: TGTGCCAGCGGCTATGGCGGGGGGGCCGGGGAGCTGTTTTTT. The chain joins TRBV27 to TRBJ2-2, with 9 bases fitting TRBD2. The CDR3 consists of 14 residues. Trimming at V came to 8 bases and at J to 6 bases, leaving 7 bases not matched to a gene. In germline, CDR1 is MNHEY, CDR2 SMNVEV (reference sequence).

V is TRBV4-1 and J is TRBJ1-2, with 7 positions matching TRBD1. The length of the CDR3 is 15 residues. CDR1 MGHRA and CDR2 YSYEKL come from the germline V gene. V dropped 3 bases and J dropped 4; count of bases not matched to a gene: 8. DNA of the CDR3: TGCGCCAGCAGCCAGAGGGACAGCTATTCCTATGGCTACACCTTC. The encoded protein is CASSQRDSYSYGYTF.

The chain links TRBV5-1 to TRBJ2-7; 14 bases agree with TRBD2. The CDR3 is 17 amino acids. CDR1 SGHRS and CDR2 YFSETQ come from the germline V gene. The junction had 11 bases not matched to a gene; V was cut back by 4 bases and J by 5 bases. CDR3 nucleotides: TGCGCCAGCAGCATAGGACTAGCGGGGGGCCCCCCCCACGAGCAGTACTTC. It codes for CASSIGLAGGPPHEQYF.

The chain uses TRBV2 and TRBJ1-2; no reliable D call. Per germline, CDR1 SNHLY and CDR2 FYNNEI. The V gene lost 3 bases and the J gene lost 0 bases, with 5 bases spanning the gap. The CDR3 extends over 13 amino acids. CDR3 DNA: TGTGCCAGCAGTGAGCAGACTAACTATGGCTACACCTTC. This translates into CASSEQTNYGYTF. The full variable domain, completed using reference TRBV2 and TRBJ1-2, is EPEVTQTPSHQVTQMGQEVILRCVPISNHLYFYWYRQILGQKVEFLVSFYNNEISEKSEIFDDQFSVERPDGSNFTLKIRSTKLEDSAMYFCASSEQTNYGYTFGSGTRLTVV.

The rearrangement uses TRBV20-1 and TRBJ2-2; D gene unclear. The V gene's germline CDR1 is DFQATT and CDR2 SNEGSKA (reference sequence). Between the trimmed V and J ends, which lost 3 bases and 0 bases, there was a span of 8 bases. This CDR3 region has 14 residues. This CDR3 is CSASRRTNTGELFF. The CDR3 coding sequence is TGCAGTGCTAGTAGGCGGACGAACACCGGGGAGCTGTTTTTT.

The V gene is TRBV2, the J gene TRBJ1-2; D ambiguous. The CDR3 spans 12 residues. Germline CDR1 and CDR2: SNHLY and FYNNEI. V was cut by 8 bases and J by 1 base, with 8 bases left in between. The CDR3 protein is CASRRDNYGYTF. DNA for the CDR3: TGTGCCAGCCGAAGGGATAACTATGGCTACACCTTC.

This chain connects TRBV25-1 to TRBJ1-1; D is unresolved. CDR3 length: 11 residues. CDR1 and CDR2 from the germline V gene are MGHDK and SYGVNS. The V and J ends lost 10 bases and 5 bases respectively, with 11 bases between them. The DNA of the CDR3 is TGTGCCACCACCTTGAGGACTGAAGCTTTCTTT. Translating gives CATTLRTEAFF.

The V call is TRBV5-1, the J call TRBJ1-2; 8 bases fit TRBD1. The length of the CDR3 is 14 residues. Trimming took 1 base from V and 2 from J; bases not matched to a gene: 1. Looked up from germline, CDR1 is SGHRS and CDR2 is YFSETQ. Written as DNA, the CDR3 is TGCGCCAGCAGCTTGCAGGGGGCGAACTATGGCTACACCTTC. This encodes CASSLQGANYGYTF.

The chain links TRBV5-1 to TRBJ1-1; 9 nucleotides match TRBD1. Trimming removed 5 bases from V and 4 bases from J; junction bases left unmatched: 12. This CDR3 spans 16 amino acids. Germline V gives CDR1 SGHRS, CDR2 YFSETQ. The CDR3 here is CASSLNPGQGGTEAFF. The CDR3 nucleotides read TGCGCCAGCAGTTTAAATCCGGGACAGGGCGGCACTGAAGCTTTCTTT.

The CDR3 reads CATLRGRYTGELFF. The CDR3 region has the DNA TGTGCCACACTCAGGGGGCGATACACCGGGGAGCTGTTTTTT. V usage is TRBV6-5 and J usage is TRBJ2-2, with 8 positions matching TRBD1. This CDR3 comprises 14 residues. V gave up 10 bases and J gave up 3 bases; unmatched junction bases: 7. The germline CDR1 and CDR2 sequences are MNHEY and SVGAGI.

This clone appeared a few times. The chain joins TRBV6-5 to TRBJ1-2; no reliable D call. From germline, CDR1 is MNHEY and CDR2 SVGAGI. Trimming cost V 7 bases and J 5 bases, with 14 bases left between them. The CDR3 consists of 13 residues. CDR3 coding DNA: TGTGCCAGCACCGACTGGGGTAGATATGGCTACACCTTC. Its protein product is CASTDWGRYGYTF.

The CDR3: CATSWDAYGYTF. The CDR3 coding sequence is TGTGCCACCAGCTGGGACGCTTATGGCTACACCTTC. The gene calls are TRBV15 and TRBJ1-2; a weak D match, TRBD1 (5 bases). With 5 bases removed from V and 5 bases from J, the gap between germline ends came to 9 bases. Germline V gene lookup returns CDR1 LNHNV and CDR2 YYDKDF (reference sequence). This CDR3 has 12 residues.

This clone was detected only once. J is TRBJ2-5 and V is TRBV4-2; TRBD1 matches 7 bases. The length of the CDR3 is 16 residues. Losses at the gene ends were 4 bases for V and 3 bases for J; bases not matched to a gene: 11. Germline V gene sequence: CDR1 LGHNA, CDR2 YNFKEQ. The CDR3 loop reads CASSPGEGAREETQYF. CDR3 coding DNA: TGTGCCAGCAGCCCGGGTGAGGGGGCGCGGGAAGAGACCCAGTACTTC.

The chain is built from TRBV14 and TRBJ2-3; D tentatively reads TRBD1 or TRBD2 (7 bases each). CDR3 length: 13 amino acids. Trimming left V 8 bases short and J 8 bases short, with 17 bases between. Germline CDR1 is SGHDN and CDR2 is FVKESK. In nucleotides, the CDR3 is TGTGCCAGCTCGAGCGGGACAGCTACTACGCAGTATTTT. Amino acid sequence: CASSSGTATTQYF.

This chain joins TRBV7-2 and TRBJ2-5; 9 bases map to TRBD2. CDR3 length: 16 residues. Trimming cost V 5 bases and J 4 bases; bases outside gene matches: 11. Germline V lookup: CDR1 SGHTA, CDR2 FQGNSA. For the CDR3, the DNA is TGTGCCAGCAGCCTCCAGAGGCGGGGGGGCCGAGAGACCCAGTACTTC. Translating it yields CASSLQRRGGRETQYF.